Shown below are 9 T cell receptor beta chains from a single sample sequenced in a study of post-analysis software for immune sequencing data. Points from the study as a whole: About five TRBV segments were more frequent in patients than controls; TRBV5-6, TRBV5-1 and TRBV20-1 belonged to this group.

The authors incorporated unique molecular identifiers into the TCR beta cDNA libraries. TCRdb redid the calling of the PCR reads with MiXCR, one entry per CDR3 protein. This sample has 700,000 to 900,000 distinct CDR3 sequences, with just over 45% found just once. These receptors' antigens are unknown. Sequencing used blood. These receptors all stem from a girl between 5 and 17 years old with multiple sclerosis.

The chain uses TRBV5-1 and TRBJ2-5; maybe TRBD1 (5 bases). The V and J ends lost 0 bases and 5 bases respectively, with 17 bases between them. Germline assignment: CDR1 SGHRS and CDR2 YFSETQ. The CDR3 is 16 residues long. The CDR3 reads CASSLEWGSLHETQYF. In DNA form, the CDR3 reads TGCGCCAGCAGCTTGGAATGGGGCAGCCTCCATGAGACCCAGTACTTC.

The rearrangement joins TRBV5-1 to TRBJ2-4, with 9 bases lining up with TRBD1. CDR1 SGHRS and CDR2 YFSETQ come from the germline V gene. The CDR3 totals 14 residues. V dropped 4 bases and J dropped 8; count of bases not matched to a gene: 7. For the CDR3, the DNA is TGCGCCAGCAGCCCTACAGGGGGCGCGGACATTCAGTACTTC. This translates into CASSPTGGADIQYF.

This clonotype appeared a few times. The V and J genes are TRBV4-3 and TRBJ2-3; 13 nucleotides line up with TRBD2. After removal of 1 base from V and 0 bases from J, the junction contained 7 bases not matched to a gene. CDR3 length equals 19 residues. Germline CDR1 reads LGHNA; CDR2 reads YSLEER. The CDR3 reads CASSQGTSGRPISTDTQYF. In DNA form, the CDR3 reads TGCGCCAGCAGCCAAGGGACTAGCGGGAGACCTATTAGCACAGATACGCAGTATTTT.

This clonotype showed up just a few times. This rearrangement joins TRBV5-8 to TRBJ2-7, with 11 bases fitting TRBD2. With the DNA end fitting TRBJ2-5 better, the J assignment may be wrong. The length of the CDR3 is 19 residues. Germline assignment: CDR1 SGHTS and CDR2 YDEGEE. CDR3 region: CASSFLDLAGGDRAETQYF. The CDR3, as DNA: TGTGCCAGCAGCTTCCTCGACTTAGCGGGAGGGGACCGGGCAGAGACCCAGTACTTC.

The chain links TRBV5-1 to TRBJ1-1; 9 positions agree with TRBD1. J was trimmed by 5 bases and V by 4 bases; bases with no gene match: 6. This CDR3 spans 14 amino acids. Germline CDR1 and CDR2: SGHRS and YFSETQ. The CDR3 bases are TGCGCCAGCAGCGCCGGACAGGGGCGGACTGAAGCTTTCTTT. Residues: CASSAGQGRTEAFF. Full variable domain (outside the CDR3, taken from reference TRBV5-1 and TRBJ1-1): KAGVTQTPRYLIKTRGQQVTLSCSPISGHRSVSWYQQTPGQGLQFLFEYFSETQRNKGNFPGRFSGRQFSNSRSEMNVSTLELGDSALYLCASSAGQGRTEAFFGQGTRLTVV.

This clonotype has just a few counts. The rearrangement links TRBV20-1 to TRBJ1-5, with 9 bases lining up with TRBD1. This CDR3 has 14 residues. Germline V gives CDR1 DFQATT, CDR2 SNEGSKA (reference sequence). Trimming cost V 5 bases and J 5 bases; bases outside gene matches: 7. The CDR3 reads CSARPTGGDQPQHF. The CDR3 DNA sequence: TGCAGTGCTCGACCCACAGGGGGCGATCAGCCCCAGCATTTT.

This clonotype has just a few counts. V usage is TRBV29-1 and J usage is TRBJ1-1; D is perhaps TRBD1 (6 bases). V lost 1 base and J 11 bases, leaving 11 bases between the germline ends. The CDR3 covers 11 residues. Germline CDR1 SQVTM, CDR2 ANQGSEA. CDR3 DNA sequence: TGCAGCGTTGAAGTGGGGGGCTCTGCTTTCTTT. Encoded protein: CSVEVGGSAFF.

This clonotype was recorded a few times. The chain links TRBV29-1 to TRBJ2-1; 10 bases fit TRBD2. This CDR3 is 15 amino acids long. Germline-derived CDR1 and CDR2 are SQVTM and ANQGSEA. The ends lost 5 bases at V and 10 bases at J; junction bases unmatched: 14. CDR3 bases: TGCAGCGTTAGCCACCTAGCGGGAGCCGCGGGAGAGCAGTTCTTC. This translates into CSVSHLAGAAGEQFF.

On this clonotype: The junction does not match germline at one end; this may be a read error. The CDR3 DNA follows: TGTGCCGGCAGCTTAGTGGCGGAAAATTACAATGAGCAGTTCTTC. Its protein product is CAGSLVAENYNEQFF. The J gene is TRBJ2-1, the V gene TRBV11-2; D gene ambiguous. The CDR3 is made up of 15 amino acids. CDR1 is SGHAT, CDR2 FQNNGV, per germline.